These 31 T cell receptor beta chains share one sample of origin, sequenced in a study of beta chain features in type 1 diabetes. Expressed TCRB transcripts were sequenced, since all the RNA that had been isolated was reverse transcribed. Here immunoSEQ multiplex PCR was the method, and the copy in TCRdb shows in-frame clones only, minus some. Of about 210,000 clones in the sample, about 11% are singletons; the top ten hold 1% to 1.5%. The sequencing input was central memory CD4+ T cells from blood. The receptors stem from a man younger than 35 in good health.

This clone was counted at least ten times. The junction departs from the called germline gene at one end, perhaps through a read error. V and J are TRBV18 and TRBJ2-4; D remains ambiguous. This CDR3 comprises 9 residues. Germline-derived CDR1 and CDR2 are KGHSH and LQKENI. The CDR3 is CASSPPMHF. The CDR3 coding sequence is TGTGCCAGCTCACCACCGATGCACTTC.

This clone appeared a few times. The gene calls are TRBV30 and TRBJ2-1, with TRBD1 as a possible D gene (6 bases). In germline, CDR1 is GTSNPN, CDR2 SVGIG (reference sequence). Between the trimmed V and J ends, which lost 2 bases and 8 bases, there was a span of 13 bases. The CDR3 sequence is 13 residues long. This chain's CDR3 is CAWSTLGGHEQFF. CDR3 sequence (DNA): TGTGCCTGGAGTACCCTTGGGGGCCATGAGCAGTTCTTC.

The rearrangement uses TRBV10-3 and TRBJ2-7, with 11 positions matching TRBD2. The germline CDR1 and CDR2 sequences are ENHRY and SYGVKD. CDR3 length: 18 residues. Trimming took 3 bases from V and 2 from J; bases not matched to a gene: 12. The CDR3 spells CAISDLPTSGMSAYEQYF. In DNA, the CDR3 is TGTGCCATCAGTGACCTTCCGACTAGCGGGATGTCGGCCTACGAGCAGTACTTC.

The chain joins TRBV27 to TRBJ2-5, with D perhaps TRBD2 (6 bases). The CDR3 extends over 15 amino acids. Germline CDR1 reads MNHEY; CDR2 reads SMNVEV (reference sequence). V gave up 5 bases and J gave up 10 bases, with 23 bases separating them. CDR3 in amino acids: CASSLSRQTDGGQYF. DNA of the CDR3: TGTGCCAGCAGTCTCAGTCGACAGACTGACGGGGGCCAGTACTTC.

This sequence joins TRBV4-2 and TRBJ1-2, with D uncertain. Trimming took 1 base from V and 6 from J, leaving 12 bases between them. The CDR3 contains 14 residues. Germline CDR1 reads LGHNA; CDR2 reads YNFKEQ. The CDR3 bases are TGTGCCAGCAGCCAAGGACCGTTAGGGCATGGCTACACCTTC. Translating gives CASSQGPLGHGYTF.

This rearrangement joins TRBV4-2 to TRBJ2-1; 8 bases match TRBD2. In germline, CDR1 is LGHNA, CDR2 YNFKEQ. Germline trimming cut 3 bases from V and 5 bases from J; bases unmatched to any gene: 6. The CDR3 is 15 amino acids. Here the CDR3 reads CASSHRLAGNNEQFF. Written as DNA, the CDR3 is TGTGCCAGCAGCCACCGGTTAGCGGGAAACAATGAGCAGTTCTTC.

This clone has a handful of counts. The rearrangement uses TRBV4-2 and TRBJ1-4, with no clear D. V was cut by 3 bases and J by 8 bases, with 10 bases left in between. The CDR3 extends over 13 amino acids. Germline CDR1 reads LGHNA; CDR2 reads YNFKEQ. For the CDR3, the DNA is TGTGCCAGCAGCCAGGAGTCGTGGGAAAAACTGTTTTTT. Amino acid sequence: CASSQESWEKLFF.

CDR3 in amino acids: CASSTLPGLQDEQFF. Written as DNA, the CDR3 is TGCGCCAGCAGTACATTGCCGGGACTTCAGGATGAGCAGTTCTTC. This chain uses TRBV5-1 with TRBJ2-1, with TRBD2 as a possible D gene (6 bases). Germline assignment: CDR1 SGHRS and CDR2 YFSETQ. With 5 bases removed from V and 8 bases from J, the gap between germline ends came to 20 bases. The CDR3 covers 15 residues.

This chain connects TRBV4-2 to TRBJ1-1, with a possible D match to TRBD1 (6 bases). Germline assignment: CDR1 LGHNA and CDR2 YNFKEQ. CDR3 length equals 14 residues. Trimming removed 1 base at V and 7 bases at J, with 13 bases between. CDR3 DNA: TGTGCCAGCAGCCAAGGGACAGTTCTCTTTGAAGCTTTCTTT. It specifies CASSQGTVLFEAFF.

This clone was seen many times. V is TRBV6-4 and J is TRBJ2-1, with 8 bases fitting TRBD1. CDR1 and CDR2 (germline): MRHNA, SNTAGT. Trimming at V came to 5 bases and at J to 9 bases, leaving 9 bases not matched to a gene. The CDR3 loop spans 14 amino acids. The CDR3 protein is CASSSAGGYAEQFF. The CDR3 DNA follows: TGTGCCAGCAGTTCGGCAGGGGGCTACGCTGAGCAGTTCTTC.

This clone has more than one count but fewer than ten. This chain connects TRBV5-1 to TRBJ2-3; maybe TRBD2 (5 bases). The germline V gene encodes CDR1 SGHRS and CDR2 YFSETQ. V shed 0 bases and J shed 0 bases, with 8 bases lying between them. The CDR3 loop spans 15 amino acids. CDR3 DNA sequence: TGCGCCAGCAGCTTGGACCCGGGGAGCACAGATACGCAGTATTTT. This translates into CASSLDPGSTDTQYF.

As to this clone: A single base separates this from a much larger clone, so it may be a read error. Other DNA sequences within the sample encode an identical CDR3. The chain carries TRBV5-4 and TRBJ2-3; D gene unclear. Trimming removed 2 bases from V and 5 bases from J, with 3 bases in between. Germline CDR1 reads SGHNT; CDR2 reads YYREEE (reference sequence). This CDR3 spans 11 amino acids. CDR3 DNA: TGTGCCAGCAGCTTCAGAGATACGCAGTATTTT. It specifies CASSFRDTQYF. Drawing the rest from reference TRBV5-4 and TRBJ2-3, the complete variable domain is ETGVTQSPTHLIKTRGQQVTLRCSSQSGHNTVSWYQQALGQGPQFIFQYYREEENGRGNFPPRFSGLQFPNYSSELNVNALELDDSALYLCASSFRDTQYFGPGTRLTVL.

This clone showed up just a few times. The chain is built from TRBV5-1 and TRBJ2-1, with D maybe TRBD1 (5 bases). This CDR3 comprises 16 residues. Germline V gene data show CDR1 as SGHRS and CDR2 as YFSETQ. Trimming stripped 4 bases from V and 6 bases from J, with 20 bases between. CDR3 amino acids: CASSARSEQGANEQFF. The DNA of the CDR3 is TGCGCCAGCAGCGCTAGGTCGGAGCAAGGGGCCAATGAGCAGTTCTTC.

The chain is built from TRBV5-1 and TRBJ2-2, with D unclear. CDR1 is SGHRS and CDR2 is YFSETQ in the germline V gene. V lost 1 base, J lost 7 bases, and 8 bases lay in between. The CDR3 has 13 residues. In DNA form, the CDR3 reads TGCGCCAGCAGCTTGCGGCAGGACGGGGAGCTGTTTTTT. Translated: CASSLRQDGELFF.

The chain employs TRBV19 and TRBJ2-1; D not resolved. Germline V CDR1 and CDR2: LNHDA, SQIVND (reference sequence). Trimming cost V 3 bases and J 0 bases, with 12 bases left between them. CDR3 length: 16 residues. This chain's CDR3 is CASSMKDPSSYNEQFF. In nucleotides, the CDR3 is TGTGCCAGTAGTATGAAGGACCCGAGCTCCTACAATGAGCAGTTCTTC.

J is TRBJ1-2 and V is TRBV4-3; TRBD1 aligns across 11 bases. The germline CDR1 and CDR2 sequences are LGHNA and YSLEER. The CDR3 has 15 residues. With 4 bases clipped from V and 7 bases from J, the junction kept 8 bases outside the gene matches. The chain's CDR3 is CASSLGQGALGGYTF. In DNA, the CDR3 is TGCGCCAGCAGCCTCGGACAGGGGGCATTAGGTGGCTACACCTTC.

This clone showed up many times. J is TRBJ2-1 and V is TRBV10-3; no clear D gene. Trimming took off 4 bases at V and 8 bases at J, with 9 bases between the two ends. Germline lookup yields CDR1 ENHRY and CDR2 SYGVKD. The CDR3 contains 12 residues. The CDR3 loop reads CAISVSDDEQFF. The CDR3 DNA sequence: TGTGCCATCAGTGTGTCGGACGATGAGCAGTTCTTC.

The gene calls are TRBV29-1 and TRBJ2-7; D is perhaps TRBD1 (5 bases). V dropped 4 bases and J dropped 6 bases, with 16 bases sitting between them. The CDR3 has 13 residues. CDR1 is SQVTM and CDR2 is ANQGSEA in the germline V gene. The CDR3 DNA sequence: TGCAGCGTTGTCGGACAAAACCCGCTCGAGCAGTACTTC. This codes for CSVVGQNPLEQYF.

This sequence joins TRBV5-1 and TRBJ1-3; possibly TRBD1 for D (5 bases). CDR3 length: 14 amino acids. V dropped 2 bases and J dropped 1 base, with 7 bases sitting between them. From germline, CDR1 is SGHRS and CDR2 YFSETQ. CDR3: CASSLAGSGNTIYF. As DNA, the CDR3 is TGCGCCAGCAGCTTAGCAGGGTCTGGAAACACCATATATTTT.

The J gene is TRBJ2-5, the V gene TRBV20-1; D ambiguous. V was pared by 4 bases and J by 12 bases, with 15 bases between. CDR1 and CDR2 (germline): DFQATT, SNEGSKA (reference sequence). The CDR3 is 11 amino acids. CDR3 loop: CSAIGTLEKYF. The DNA for the CDR3 is TGCAGTGCTATCGGTACCCTAGAAAAGTACTTC.

This clone was counted once. This chain connects TRBV6-5 to TRBJ1-3; D possibly corresponds to TRBD1 (5 bases). Between the trimmed V and J ends, which lost 0 bases and 3 bases, there was a span of 9 bases. The CDR3 covers 15 residues. Germline V gene data show CDR1 as MNHEY and CDR2 as SVGAGI. In nucleotides, the CDR3 is TGTGCCAGCAGTTACTCGGAGGGGAGTGGAAACACCATATATTTT. It encodes CASSYSEGSGNTIYF.

CDR3 region: CASSPGLAPSSYEQYF. CDR3 sequence (DNA): TGTGCCAGCTCACCGGGACTAGCGCCTAGCTCCTACGAGCAGTACTTC. The V call is TRBV18, the J call TRBJ2-7; 10 bases agree with TRBD2. With 3 bases clipped from V and 0 bases from J, the junction kept 5 bases outside the gene matches. The CDR3 is 16 amino acids. CDR1 and CDR2 from the germline V gene are KGHSH and LQKENI.

A few counts support this clone. This rearrangement joins TRBV10-3 to TRBJ1-5; 7 bases are shared with TRBD1. The V gene's germline CDR1 is ENHRY and CDR2 SYGVKD. The CDR3 has 13 residues. Trimming removed 3 bases from V and 9 bases from J; junction bases left unmatched: 5. Here the CDR3 DNA reads TGTGCCATCAGTGACCAGGGGGTCCTGCCCCAGCATTTT. Its protein is CAISDQGVLPQHF.

The chain employs TRBV7-8 and TRBJ2-5; D perhaps matches TRBD2 (6 bases). The germline V gene has CDR1 SGHVS and CDR2 FQNEAQ. This CDR3 comprises 15 residues. V was clipped by 5 bases and J by 5 bases, with 18 bases between them. CDR3 DNA: TGTGCCAGCAGCAATCTCCGGGGGACCGTGGAGACCCAGTACTTC. Its protein is CASSNLRGTVETQYF.

This clone was seen more than once but under ten times. J is TRBJ2-2 and V is TRBV28; 9 bases are a match to TRBD1. With 10 bases clipped from V and 5 bases from J, the junction kept 11 bases outside the gene matches. The V gene's germline CDR1 is MDHEN and CDR2 SYDVKM. There are 15 residues in the CDR3. CDR3 nucleotides: TGTGCCACTTACCCTAGACAGGGGGGAACCGGGGAGCTGTTTTTT. It specifies CATYPRQGGTGELFF.

The sample holds many counts of this clone. V usage is TRBV18 and J usage is TRBJ2-3, with TRBD2 matching over 7 bases. The ends lost 4 bases at V and 4 bases at J; junction bases unmatched: 2. CDR1 is KGHSH, CDR2 LQKENI, per germline. The CDR3 sequence is 13 residues long. The CDR3 sequence is CASSRGSADTQYF. The DNA of the CDR3 is TGTGCCAGCTCACGCGGGAGTGCAGATACGCAGTATTTT.

This clone has just a few counts. The chain employs TRBV5-4 and TRBJ2-4; no clear D gene. The V end was cut by 3 bases, the J end by 1 base, with 5 bases between. Germline lookup yields CDR1 SGHNT and CDR2 YYREEE (reference sequence). This CDR3 contains 13 residues. CDR3 coding DNA: TGTGCCAGCAGCTCCAAGGCCAAAAACATTCAGTACTTC. Amino acid sequence: CASSSKAKNIQYF.

This clone was observed at least ten times. The chain has TRBV28 and TRBJ2-7, with TRBD2 identical over 8 bases. The CDR3 is 19 amino acids. The germline gives CDR1 MDHEN, CDR2 SYDVKM. Trimming removed 6 bases from V and 0 bases from J; junction bases left unmatched: 19. Here the CDR3 DNA reads TGTGCCAGCAGCCTAAGGCGTAGTTCAGCGGGAGTTTCCTCCTACGAGCAGTACTTC. Translated: CASSLRRSSAGVSSYEQYF.

This rearrangement joins TRBV2 to TRBJ1-1; D is unresolved. V dropped 4 bases and J dropped 8 bases, with 8 bases sitting between them. This CDR3 has 11 amino acids. CDR1 and CDR2 from the germline V gene are SNHLY and FYNNEI. The chain's CDR3 is CASSVQPEAFF. CDR3 DNA: TGTGCCAGCAGTGTTCAGCCCGAAGCTTTCTTT.

This clone occurred a few times. V usage is TRBV20-1 and J usage is TRBJ2-1, with 8 bases aligning to TRBD1. The CDR3 has 11 amino acids. Germline V gene data show CDR1 as DFQATT and CDR2 as SNEGSKA (reference sequence). The CDR3 nucleotides are TGCTCCGGGGCCAGGGGGCATGAGCAGTTCTTC. It is translated as CSGARGHEQFF.

There are a few counts of this clone. The chain joins TRBV6-5 to TRBJ2-2; TRBD2 might be the D (5 bases). With 8 bases removed from V and 6 bases from J, the gap between germline ends came to 16 bases. The CDR3 sequence is 14 residues long. Germline V gene sequence: CDR1 MNHEY, CDR2 SVGAGI. CDR3 residues: CASCGFSRAGELFF. As DNA, the CDR3 is TGTGCCAGCTGCGGGTTCTCCCGTGCCGGGGAGCTGTTTTTT.